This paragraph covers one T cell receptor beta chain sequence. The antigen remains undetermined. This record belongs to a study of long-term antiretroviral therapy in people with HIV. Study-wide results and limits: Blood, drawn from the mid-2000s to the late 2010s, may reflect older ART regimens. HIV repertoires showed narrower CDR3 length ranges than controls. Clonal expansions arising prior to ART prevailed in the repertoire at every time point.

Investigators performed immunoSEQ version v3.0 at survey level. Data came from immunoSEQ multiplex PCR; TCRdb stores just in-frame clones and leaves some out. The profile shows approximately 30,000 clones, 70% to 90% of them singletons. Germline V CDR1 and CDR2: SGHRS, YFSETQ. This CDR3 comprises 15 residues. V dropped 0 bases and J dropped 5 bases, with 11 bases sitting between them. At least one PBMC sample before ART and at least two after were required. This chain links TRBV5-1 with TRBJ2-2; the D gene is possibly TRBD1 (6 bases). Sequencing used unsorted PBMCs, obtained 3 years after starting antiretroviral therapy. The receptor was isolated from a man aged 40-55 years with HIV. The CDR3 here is CASSLEARGTGELFF. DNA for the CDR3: TGCGCCAGCAGCTTGGAGGCCAGGGGAACCGGGGAGCTGTTTTTT.